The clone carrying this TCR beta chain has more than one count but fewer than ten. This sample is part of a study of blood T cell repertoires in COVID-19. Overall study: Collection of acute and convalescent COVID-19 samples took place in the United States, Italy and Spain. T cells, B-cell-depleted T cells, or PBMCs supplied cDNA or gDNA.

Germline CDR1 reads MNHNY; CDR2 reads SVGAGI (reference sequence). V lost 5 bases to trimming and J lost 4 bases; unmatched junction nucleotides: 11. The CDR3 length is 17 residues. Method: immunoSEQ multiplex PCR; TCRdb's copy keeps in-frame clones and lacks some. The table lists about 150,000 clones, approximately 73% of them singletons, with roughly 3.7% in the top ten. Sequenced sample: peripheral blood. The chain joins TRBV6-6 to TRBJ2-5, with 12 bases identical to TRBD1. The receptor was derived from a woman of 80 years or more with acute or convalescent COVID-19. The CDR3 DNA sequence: TGTGCCAGCAGTCTAAGGACCGGGACAGGGGGCCGAGAGACCCAGTACTTC. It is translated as CASSLRTGTGGRETQYF.